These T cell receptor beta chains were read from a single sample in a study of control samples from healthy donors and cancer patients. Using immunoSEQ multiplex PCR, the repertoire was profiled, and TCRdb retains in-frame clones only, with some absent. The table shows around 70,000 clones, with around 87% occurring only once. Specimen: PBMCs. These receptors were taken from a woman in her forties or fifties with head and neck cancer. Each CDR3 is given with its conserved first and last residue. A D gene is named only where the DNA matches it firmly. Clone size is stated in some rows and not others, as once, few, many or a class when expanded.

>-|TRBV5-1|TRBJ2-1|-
CASKFTHGENEQFF
TGCGCCAGCAAATTCACCCACGGGGAGAATGAGCAGTTCTTC
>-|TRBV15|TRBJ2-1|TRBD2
CATSRDLKAGEQFF
TGTGCCACCAGCAGAGATTTAAAAGCGGGGGAGCAGTTCTTC
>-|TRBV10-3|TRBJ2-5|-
CAISVAETQYF
TGTGCCATCAGTGTAGCGGAGACCCAGTACTTC
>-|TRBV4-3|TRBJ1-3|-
CASSQDARVGNTIYF
TGCGCCAGCAGCCAAGATGCCAGGGTGGGAAACACCATATATTTT
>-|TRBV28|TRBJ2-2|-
CASSLAIPGELFF
TGTGCCAGCAGTTTGGCCATCCCCGGGGAGCTGTTTTTT
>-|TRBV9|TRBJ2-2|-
CASSPTFRGAPPGELFF
TGTGCCAGCAGCCCCACCTTTCGGGGGGCTCCTCCCGGGGAGCTGTTTTTT
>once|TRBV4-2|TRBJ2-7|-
CASSRAASGGIPYEQYF
TGTGCCAGCAGCCGGGCTGCCAGTGGGGGAATCCCCTACGAGCAGTACTTC
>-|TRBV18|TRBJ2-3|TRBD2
CASSRRLAGATSTDTQYF
TGTGCCAGCTCAAGGCGTCTAGCGGGGGCTACCAGCACAGATACGCAGTATTTT
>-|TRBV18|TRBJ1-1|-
CASSLGTEAFF
TGTGCCAGCTCCCTCGGCACTGAAGCTTTCTTT
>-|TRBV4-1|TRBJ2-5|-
CASSPQGGGETQYF
TGCGCCAGCAGCCCTCAGGGGGGCGGGGAGACCCAGTACTTC
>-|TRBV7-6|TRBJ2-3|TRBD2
CASSLAATSYGWENAQYF
TGTGCCAGCAGCTTAGCAGCGACTAGCTACGGTTGGGAGAATGCGCAGTATTTT
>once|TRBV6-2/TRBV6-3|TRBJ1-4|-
CASSSRAAFATNEKLFF
TGTGCCAGCAGTAGCAGGGCGGCCTTTGCAACTAATGAAAAACTGTTTTTT
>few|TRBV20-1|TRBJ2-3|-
CSASRSVSTDTQYF
TGCAGTGCTAGTCGGTCTGTAAGCACAGATACGCAGTATTTT
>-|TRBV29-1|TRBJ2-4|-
CSVESGAKNIQYF
TGCAGCGTTGAAAGTGGTGCCAAAAACATTCAGTACTTC
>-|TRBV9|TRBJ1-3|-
CASSPGTGGNTIYF
TGTGCCAGCAGCCCAGGGACGGGCGGAAACACCATATATTTT
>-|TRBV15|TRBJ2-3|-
CATSRDLPEDTQYF
TGTGCCACCAGCAGAGATCTTCCCGAAGATACGCAGTATTTT
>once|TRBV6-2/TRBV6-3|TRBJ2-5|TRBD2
CASSTRRGELETQYF
TGTGCCAGCAGTACGAGGCGGGGGGAACTAGAGACCCAGTACTTC
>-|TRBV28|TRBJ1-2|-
CASSPSREGTGGYTF
TGTGCCAGCAGCCCTAGCAGGGAGGGGACGGGGGGCTACACCTTC
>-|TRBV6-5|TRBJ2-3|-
CASSSGQHTDTQYF
TGTGCCAGCAGTTCCGGACAGCACACAGATACGCAGTATTTT
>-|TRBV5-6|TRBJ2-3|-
CASSLGARGFSTDTQYF
TGTGCCAGCAGCTTGGGGGCCCGGGGGTTTAGCACAGATACGCAGTATTTT
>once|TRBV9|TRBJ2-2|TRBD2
CASSESLAGGPGELFF
TGTGCCAGCAGCGAGAGCCTAGCGGGGGGGCCCGGGGAGCTGTTTTTT
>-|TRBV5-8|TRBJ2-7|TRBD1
CASSLGDRDVFRYEQYF
TGTGCCAGCAGCTTGGGGGACAGGGATGTGTTTCGCTACGAGCAGTACTTC
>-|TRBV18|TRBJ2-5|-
CASSPDIRETQYF
TGTGCCAGCTCACCGGATATCCGGGAGACCCAGTACTTC
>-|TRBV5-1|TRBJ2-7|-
CASSDGQGRSYEQYF
TGCGCCAGCAGTGATGGGCAGGGGCGATCCTACGAGCAGTACTTC
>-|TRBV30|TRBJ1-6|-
CAWNLGYEDSPLHF
TGTGCCTGGAATTTGGGTTACGAGGATTCACCCCTCCACTTT
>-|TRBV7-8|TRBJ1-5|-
CASSLVGRGMNQPQHF
TGTGCCAGCAGCTTAGTGGGCAGGGGAATGAATCAGCCCCAGCATTTT
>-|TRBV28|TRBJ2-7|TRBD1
CASCPSKGQGGYEQYF
TGTGCCAGCTGTCCGTCAAAGGGACAGGGGGGCTACGAGCAGTACTTC
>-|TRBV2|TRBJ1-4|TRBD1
CASSEGGRVGEKLFF
TGCGCCAGCAGTGAAGGGGGCAGGGTGGGTGAAAAACTGTTTTTT
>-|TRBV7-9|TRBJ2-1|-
CASSLGDYNEQFF
TGTGCCAGCAGCTTAGGAGATTATAATGAGCAGTTCTTC
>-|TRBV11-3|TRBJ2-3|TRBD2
CASSFTGLAGGPDTQYF
TGTGCCAGCAGCTTCACAGGACTAGCGGGGGGGCCAGATACGCAGTATTTT
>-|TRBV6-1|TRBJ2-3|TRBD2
CASSELRGGTDTQYF
TGTGCCAGCAGTGAGCTCCGCGGGGGAACAGATACGCAGTATTTT
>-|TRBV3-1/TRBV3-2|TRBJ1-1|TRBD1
CASSQDRVDRGANTEAFF
TGTGCCAGCAGCCAAGATCGGGTGGACAGGGGGGCGAACACTGAAGCTTTCTTT
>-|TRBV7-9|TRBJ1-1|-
CASSRAGELGAFF
TGTGCCAGCAGCCGGGCTGGGGAGCTTGGAGCTTTCTTT
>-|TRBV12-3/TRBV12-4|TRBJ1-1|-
CASGRGDTEAFF
TGTGCCAGCGGGCGGGGGGACACTGAAGCTTTCTTT
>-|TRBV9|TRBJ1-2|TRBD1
CASSVGTDYGYTF
TGTGCCAGCAGCGTCGGGACAGACTATGGCTACACCTTC
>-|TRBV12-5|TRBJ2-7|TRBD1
CASGLVGGTGNREQYF
TGTGCTAGTGGTTTGGTAGGGGGGACAGGTAATCGGGAGCAGTACTTC
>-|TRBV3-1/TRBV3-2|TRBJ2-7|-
CASSSSQQGPYEQYF
TGTGCCAGCAGCTCCAGTCAACAGGGACCCTACGAGCAGTACTTC
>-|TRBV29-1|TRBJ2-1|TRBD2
CSGSTSGVYNEQFF
TGCAGCGGCAGTACTAGCGGGGTTTACAATGAGCAGTTCTTC
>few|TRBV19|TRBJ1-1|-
CASSIAPGVWGVNTEAFF
TGTGCCAGTAGTATAGCACCCGGGGTTTGGGGGGTGAACACTGAAGCTTTCTTT
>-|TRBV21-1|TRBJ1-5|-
CASSSADRGLNQPQHF
TGTGCCAGCAGCTCCGCGGACAGGGGACTCAATCAGCCCCAGCATTTT
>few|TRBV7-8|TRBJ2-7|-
CASSGPGSVSYEQYF
TGTGCCAGCAGCGGCCCGGGATCAGTCTCCTACGAGCAGTACTTC
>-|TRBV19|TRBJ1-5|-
CASRTGRSLNQPQHF
TGTGCCAGCCGGACGGGGCGTAGCCTAAATCAGCCCCAGCATTTT
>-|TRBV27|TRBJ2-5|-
CASSLFGQQETQYF
TGTGCCAGCAGTTTATTTGGACAGCAAGAGACCCAGTACTTC
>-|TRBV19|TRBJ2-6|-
CASSSRPTSGANVLTF
TGTGCCAGTAGTTCACGTCCCACCTCTGGGGCCAACGTCCTGACTTTC
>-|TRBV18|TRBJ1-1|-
CASSQEPVSLSTEAFF
TGTGCCAGCTCACAGGAACCCGTTTCATTAAGCACTGAAGCTTTCTTT
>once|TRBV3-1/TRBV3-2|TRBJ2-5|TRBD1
CASWGQGGTQYF
TGTGCCAGCTGGGGACAGGGGGGGACCCAGTACTTC
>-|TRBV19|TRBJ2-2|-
CASHPRATGELFF
TGTGCCAGTCACCCGAGGGCCACCGGGGAGCTGTTTTTT
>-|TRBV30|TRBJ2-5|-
CAWSVRGKETQYF
TGTGCCTGGAGTGTGAGGGGGAAAGAGACCCAGTACTTC
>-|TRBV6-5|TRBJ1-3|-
CASASAVSGNTIYF
TGTGCCAGCGCCTCGGCCGTGTCTGGAAACACCATATATTTT
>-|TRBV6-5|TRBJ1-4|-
CASRGTGSIGEKLFF
TGTGCCAGCAGGGGAACAGGGTCAATTGGTGAAAAACTGTTTTTT
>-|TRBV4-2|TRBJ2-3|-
CASSQVYPDTQYF
TGTGCCAGCAGCCAAGTTTATCCGGATACGCAGTATTTT
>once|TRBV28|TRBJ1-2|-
CASSSNPTQDYGYTF
TGTGCCAGCAGTTCGAACCCTACGCAGGACTATGGCTACACCTTC